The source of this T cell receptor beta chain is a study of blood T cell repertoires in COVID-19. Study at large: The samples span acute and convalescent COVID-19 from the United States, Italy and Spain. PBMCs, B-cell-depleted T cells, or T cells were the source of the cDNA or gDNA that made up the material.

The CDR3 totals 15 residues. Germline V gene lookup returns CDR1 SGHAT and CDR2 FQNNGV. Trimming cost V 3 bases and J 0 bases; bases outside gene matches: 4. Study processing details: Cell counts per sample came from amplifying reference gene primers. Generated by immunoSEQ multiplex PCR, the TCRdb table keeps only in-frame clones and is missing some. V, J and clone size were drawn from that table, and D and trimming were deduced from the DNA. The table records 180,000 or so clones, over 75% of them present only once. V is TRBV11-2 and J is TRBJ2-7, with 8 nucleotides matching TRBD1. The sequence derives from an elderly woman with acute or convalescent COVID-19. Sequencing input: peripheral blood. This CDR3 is CASSFGQGHSYEQYF. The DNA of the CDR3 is TGTGCCAGCAGCTTCGGACAGGGCCACTCCTACGAGCAGTACTTC.